The present TCR beta chain was sequenced within a study of blood T cell repertoires in COVID-19. Study context: Italy, Spain and the United States were the sources of the convalescent and acute COVID-19 samples. In each case, the material was cDNA or gDNA derived from T cells, B-cell-depleted T cells, or PBMCs.

The germline V gene encodes CDR1 SGHKS and CDR2 YYEKEE (reference sequence). The V end lost 4 bases, the J end lost 0 bases, and 13 bases lay between the germline ends. The CDR3 is made up of 15 amino acids. Repertoires were generated with immunoSEQ multiplex PCR, while TCRdb's copy carries only in-frame clones and drops some. The sample carries 250,000 or so clones, about 86% recorded once. The sample comprised peripheral blood. This TCR was sampled from an elderly man with acute or convalescent COVID-19. This chain connects TRBV5-5 to TRBJ1-2; tentatively, D is TRBD1 (6 bases). CDR3 DNA sequence: TGTGCCAGCAGCCCGGGGGGCCTAGCTAACTATGGCTACACCTTC. This translates into CASSPGGLANYGYTF.